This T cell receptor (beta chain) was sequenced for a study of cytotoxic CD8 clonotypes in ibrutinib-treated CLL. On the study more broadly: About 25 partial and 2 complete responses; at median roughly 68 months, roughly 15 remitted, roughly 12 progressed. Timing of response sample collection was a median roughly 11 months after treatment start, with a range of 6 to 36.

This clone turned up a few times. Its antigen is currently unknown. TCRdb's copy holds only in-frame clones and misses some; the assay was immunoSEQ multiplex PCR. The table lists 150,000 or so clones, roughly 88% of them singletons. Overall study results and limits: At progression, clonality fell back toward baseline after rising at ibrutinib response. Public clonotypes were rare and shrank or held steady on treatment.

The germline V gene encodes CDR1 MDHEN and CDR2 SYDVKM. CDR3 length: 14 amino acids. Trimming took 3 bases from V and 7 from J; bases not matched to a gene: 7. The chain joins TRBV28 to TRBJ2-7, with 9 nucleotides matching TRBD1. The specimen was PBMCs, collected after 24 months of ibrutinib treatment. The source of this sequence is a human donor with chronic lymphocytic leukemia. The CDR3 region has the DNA TGTGCCAGCAGTTTCCTGCCGACAGGGGGTGAGCAGTACTTC. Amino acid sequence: CASSFLPTGGEQYF.